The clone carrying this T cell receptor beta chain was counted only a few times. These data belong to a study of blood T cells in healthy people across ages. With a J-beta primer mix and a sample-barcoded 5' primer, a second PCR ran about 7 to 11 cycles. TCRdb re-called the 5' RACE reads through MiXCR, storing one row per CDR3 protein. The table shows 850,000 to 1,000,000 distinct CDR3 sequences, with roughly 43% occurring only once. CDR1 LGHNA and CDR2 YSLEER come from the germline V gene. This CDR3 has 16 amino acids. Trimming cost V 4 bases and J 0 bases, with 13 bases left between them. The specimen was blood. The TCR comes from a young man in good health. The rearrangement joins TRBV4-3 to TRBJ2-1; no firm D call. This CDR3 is CASSRSVGSSYNEQFF. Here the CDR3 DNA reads TGCGCCAGCAGCCGCAGCGTAGGAAGCTCCTACAATGAGCAGTTCTTC.